Presented here are 19 T cell receptor beta chains from one specimen sequenced in a study of blood T cell repertoires in COVID-19. Method: immunoSEQ multiplex PCR; TCRdb's copy keeps in-frame clones and lacks some. This sample yields about 250,000 clones, of which 75% to 90% are seen a single time; about 3.1% belongs to the top ten. The specimen sequenced was PBMCs or T cells enriched from blood (not recorded which). The receptor set was obtained from a woman aged 40 to 55 who had been exposed to COVID-19.

The gene calls are TRBV7-3 and TRBJ1-1; 12 bases are shared with TRBD1. The length of the CDR3 is 15 residues. The junction had 12 bases not matched to a gene; V was cut back by 5 bases and J by 11 bases. In germline, CDR1 is SGHTA, CDR2 FQGTGA. The CDR3 sequence is CASSLSPGQGASAFF. The CDR3 DNA reads as TGTGCCAGCAGCCTTTCCCCGGGACAGGGGGCTTCGGCTTTCTTT.

The chain links TRBV7-9 to TRBJ1-1, with TRBD1 as a possible D gene (6 bases). Germline-derived CDR1 and CDR2 are SEHNR and FQNEAQ (reference sequence). The CDR3 runs to 12 residues. With 4 bases removed from V and 4 bases from J, the gap between germline ends came to 7 bases. The CDR3 DNA follows: TGTGCCAGCAGCTCACAGGGCACTGAAGCTTTCTTT. It encodes CASSSQGTEAFF.

The chain is built from TRBV20-1 and TRBJ2-3; D is unclear. The V end was cut by 7 bases, the J end by 5 bases, with 10 bases between. The length of the CDR3 is 11 residues. The germline V gene has CDR1 DFQATT and CDR2 SNEGSKA (reference sequence). The CDR3 spells CSVSPGDTQYF. CDR3 bases: TGCAGTGTGTCGCCAGGAGATACGCAGTATTTT.

The V gene is TRBV18, the J gene TRBJ1-5, with 10 positions matching TRBD1. This CDR3 is 15 amino acids long. Germline V gene data show CDR1 as KGHSH and CDR2 as LQKENI. The V gene end was trimmed by 6 bases and the J gene end by 3 bases; junction bases not matched to a gene: 5. The CDR3 DNA follows: TGTGCCAGCTCCTCTGGGACAGGGGTCAATCAGCCCCAGCATTTT. It translates to CASSSGTGVNQPQHF.

The rearrangement uses TRBV19 and TRBJ2-5; 7 bases match TRBD2. CDR1 is LNHDA and CDR2 is SQIVND in the germline V gene (reference sequence). V was clipped by 8 bases and J by 4 bases; unmatched bases: 1. The CDR3 covers 11 residues. CDR3 in amino acids: CASQRGETQYF. The CDR3 nucleotides read TGTGCCAGTCAGCGGGGAGAGACCCAGTACTTC.

The chain carries TRBV10-3 and TRBJ1-1, with unresolved D. CDR3 length equals 16 residues. The V and J ends lost 0 bases and 0 bases respectively, with 11 bases between them. Germline V gene sequence: CDR1 ENHRY, CDR2 SYGVKD. The DNA for the CDR3 is TGTGCCATCAGTGAGTCGGGTGTCGGGATGAACACTGAAGCTTTCTTT. Protein: CAISESGVGMNTEAFF.

The rearrangement uses TRBV7-3 and TRBJ2-6; 12 positions match TRBD2. The germline V gene has CDR1 SGHTA and CDR2 FQGTGA. There are 18 residues in the CDR3. J lost 3 bases, V lost 5 bases, and 8 bases had no gene match. The CDR3, as DNA: TGTGCCAGCAGCCCGTACCTAGCGGGAGGGTATGGGGCCAACGTCCTGACTTTC. The encoded protein is CASSPYLAGGYGANVLTF.

This clone was observed a single time. J is TRBJ2-5 and V is TRBV18; tentatively, D is TRBD1 (6 bases). The CDR3 totals 12 residues. V shed 6 bases and J shed 3 bases, with 8 bases lying between them. Germline CDR1 and CDR2: KGHSH and LQKENI. CDR3 in DNA: TGTGCCAGCTCCCGGACAGAAGAGACCCAGTACTTC. Translating it yields CASSRTEETQYF.

This rearrangement joins TRBV7-2 to TRBJ1-3, with 11 bases aligning to TRBD1. The CDR3 totals 18 residues. V was pared by 1 base and J by 3 bases, with 8 bases of the junction left unmatched. The germline gives CDR1 SGHTA, CDR2 FQGNSA. CDR3 protein: CASSLVADRGLIGNTIYF. CDR3 in DNA: TGTGCCAGCAGCTTAGTAGCGGACAGGGGGCTTATTGGAAACACCATATATTTT.

This clone is a singleton in its sample. This chain links TRBV9 with TRBJ2-5, with D perhaps matching TRBD2 (5 bases). Germline V lookup: CDR1 SGDLS, CDR2 YYNGEE. V lost 0 bases, J lost 4 bases, and 16 bases lay in between. This CDR3 region has 16 residues. CDR3 DNA sequence: TGTGCCAGCAGCGTAGGGCTGGGAGTACTTACAGAGACCCAGTACTTC. It encodes CASSVGLGVLTETQYF.

The chain links TRBV7-2 to TRBJ1-1; 8 nucleotides line up with TRBD1. This CDR3 spans 15 amino acids. Per the germline V gene, CDR1 is SGHTA and CDR2 is FQGNSA. V shed 0 bases, J shed 7 bases, and the junction held 7 bases outside the gene matches. In DNA form, the CDR3 reads TGTGCCAGCAGCTTAGCGGGACAGGAACTCTTTGAAGCTTTCTTT. Amino acid sequence: CASSLAGQELFEAFF.

The chain carries TRBV5-6 and TRBJ1-1; D gene uncertain. The V gene's germline CDR1 is SGHDT and CDR2 YYEEEE. V was clipped by 5 bases and J by 10 bases, with 15 bases between them. CDR3 length equals 12 residues. The CDR3: CASSDTARGAFF. The CDR3 bases are TGTGCCAGCAGTGACACCGCGCGGGGAGCTTTCTTT.

The J gene is TRBJ1-6, the V gene TRBV2; a possible D gene is TRBD1 (6 bases). CDR3 size: 16 residues. Trimming pared 2 bases from V and 5 bases from J, leaving 13 bases between. The V gene's germline CDR1 is SNHLY and CDR2 FYNNEI. The chain's CDR3 is CASSETGGLNNSPLHF. For the CDR3, the DNA is TGTGCCAGCAGTGAAACTGGGGGCCTCAATAATTCACCCCTCCACTTT.

V and J are TRBV3-1 (or the pseudogene TRBV3-2) and TRBJ2-1; D gene ambiguous. The CDR3 is 12 amino acids. Germline loops: CDR1 LGHDT, CDR2 YNNKEL (reference sequence). Trimming removed 11 bases from V and 8 bases from J, with 16 bases in between. The CDR3 loop is CASASLVDEQFF. Written as DNA, the CDR3 is TGTGCCTCAGCGTCCCTGGTAGATGAGCAGTTCTTC.

The V gene is TRBV18, the J gene TRBJ1-4, with D tentatively TRBD1 (5 bases). Trimming cost V 3 bases and J 0 bases, with 14 bases left between them. The V gene's germline CDR1 is KGHSH and CDR2 LQKENI. CDR3 length equals 17 residues. The CDR3 here is CASSPSSGTATNEKLFF. For the CDR3, the DNA is TGTGCCAGCTCACCGAGTTCAGGGACTGCAACTAATGAAAAACTGTTTTTT.

This chain joins TRBV7-2 and TRBJ1-1; a possible D gene is TRBD1 (6 bases). V dropped 4 bases and J dropped 1 base, with 13 bases sitting between them. This CDR3 spans 15 amino acids. CDR1 SGHTA and CDR2 FQGNSA come from the germline V gene. The CDR3 protein is CASSSRVGGNTEAFF. CDR3 in DNA: TGTGCCAGCAGCTCCAGGGTAGGGGGGAACACTGAAGCTTTCTTT.

The CDR3 DNA reads as TGCGCCAGCAGCAATACAGAGACCCACACAGATACGCAGTATTTT. This sequence encodes CASSNTETHTDTQYF. The genes are TRBV4-3 and TRBJ2-3; D remains ambiguous. Germline V gene sequence: CDR1 LGHNA, CDR2 YSLEER. V dropped 5 bases and J dropped 2 bases, with 14 bases sitting between them. The CDR3 contains 15 residues.

The chain couples TRBV9 to TRBJ2-1; 7 nucleotides line up with TRBD2. This CDR3 has 12 residues. After removal of 7 bases from V and 6 bases from J, the junction contained 4 bases not matched to a gene. Germline values: CDR1 SGDLS, CDR2 YYNGEE. The CDR3 reads CASAPSGNEQFF. The CDR3 nucleotides are TGTGCCAGCGCCCCTAGCGGCAATGAGCAGTTCTTC.

The genes are TRBV6-1 and TRBJ2-5, with D possibly being TRBD2 (5 bases). V was clipped by 1 base and J by 5 bases, with 14 bases between them. CDR1 and CDR2 (germline): MNHNS, SASEGT. There are 15 residues in the CDR3. The CDR3 sequence is CASSEGGGGFETQYF. In DNA, the CDR3 is TGTGCCAGCAGTGAAGGAGGAGGCGGGTTTGAGACCCAGTACTTC.